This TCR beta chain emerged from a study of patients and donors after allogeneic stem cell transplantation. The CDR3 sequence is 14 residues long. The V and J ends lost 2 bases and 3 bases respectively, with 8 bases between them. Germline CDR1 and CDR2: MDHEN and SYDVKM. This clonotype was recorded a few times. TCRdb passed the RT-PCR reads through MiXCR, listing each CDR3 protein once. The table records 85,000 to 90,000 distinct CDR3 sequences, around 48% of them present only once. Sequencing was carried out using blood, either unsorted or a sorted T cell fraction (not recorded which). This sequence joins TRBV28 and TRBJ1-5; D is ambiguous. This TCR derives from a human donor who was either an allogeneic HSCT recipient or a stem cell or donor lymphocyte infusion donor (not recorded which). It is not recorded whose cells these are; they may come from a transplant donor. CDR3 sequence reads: CASSLPRDNQPQHF. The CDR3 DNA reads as TGTGCCAGCAGTTTACCCCGGGACAATCAGCCCCAGCATTTT.